The sequence of this TCR beta chain was determined in a study of molecular identifiers for immune sequencing clone quantification. Study results and limitations: Investigators reportedly could detect spiked Jurkat TCR RNA from one cell among approximately 1 million naive cells.

Previously described methods with listed TCR primers produced the bulk TCR libraries. TCRdb ran MiXCR on the PCR reads and lists one entry per CDR3 protein. The profile shows about 640,000 distinct CDR3 sequences, just under 20% of them singletons. Using 10%, 30% or 50% RNA, naive CD8 libraries were derived from around 20,000 to 1,000,000 sorted cells. Naive CD8 T cells were sorted, and the gate applied was CD8+CD4-CCR7+CD45RA+. This CDR3 is 17 amino acids long. Only a few counts were recorded for this clonotype. Its antigen remains unknown. Its ends do not fully match the called genes, so a read error is possible.

The TCR was taken from a human donor in good health. Some libraries in this study had Jurkat cell RNA spiked in. This chain connects TRBV12-3 or TRBV12-4 to TRBJ2-5; D tentatively reads TRBD1 or TRBD2 (5 bases each). Sequencing was performed on naive CD8+ T cells from blood, with Jurkat cell RNA spiked in. The sample's subset: FACS-sorted CD8+CD4-CCR7+CD45RA+ naive T cells. Here the CDR3 DNA reads TGTGCCAGCAGTTTCCCACCCGCAGGGAGTCCCCAAGGGACCCAGTACTTC. This sequence encodes CASSFPPAGSPQGTQYF.